This TCR beta chain is from a study of cytomegalovirus exposure and HLA in healthy donors. The overall study: Early released data had about 85 million unique TCRs, all coming from HLA-typed donors. Study findings and constraints: Some V segments, TRBV6-2 and TRBV6-3 among them, were indistinguishable and were therefore excluded. Later analysis identified several of the most significant clusters that appeared linked to common viral pathogens.

The CDR3 loop spans 15 amino acids. The trim removed 5 bases at V and 0 bases at J, leaving 4 bases unmatched. From germline, CDR1 is PRHDT and CDR2 FYEKMQ (reference sequence). PCR primers comprised 60 Vbeta and 13 Jbeta primers. Assay: immunoSEQ multiplex PCR; the TCRdb copy retains only in-frame clones and omits some. The table records 90,000 to 150,000 clones, 77% of them present only once. Points on this clone: Its antigen remains unidentified.

The clonotype originates from a human donor in good health. The sample comprised PBMCs. The chain couples TRBV13 to TRBJ2-7; the match to TRBD2 covers 10 bases. CDR3 coding DNA: TGTGCCAGCAGCCTCCTAGCGGGGGTCTCCTACGAGCAGTACTTC. This encodes CASSLLAGVSYEQYF.